Below, 4 T cell receptor beta chains from the same sample are listed, as sequenced in a study of T cell changes during pregnancy in multiple sclerosis. Data came from immunoSEQ multiplex PCR; TCRdb stores just in-frame clones and leaves some out. In the table there are 80,000 to 130,000 clones, approximately 94% of which are singletons. Source: peripheral blood, taken before pregnancy. These receptors all come from a female donor with multiple sclerosis, enrolled in a pregnancy study.

The V and J genes are TRBV11-2 and TRBJ2-1; TRBD1 is a possible D gene (6 bases). This CDR3 contains 19 residues. Between the trimmed V and J ends, which lost 3 bases and 1 base, there was a span of 22 bases. CDR1 is SGHAT and CDR2 is FQNNGV in the germline V gene. The CDR3 spells CASSLDRSGDMASYNEQFF. CDR3 coding DNA: TGTGCCAGCAGCTTGGACAGATCCGGCGATATGGCGTCCTACAATGAGCAGTTCTTC.

The rearrangement joins TRBV5-4 to TRBJ1-2; perhaps TRBD1 as D (5 bases). This CDR3 is built from 13 residues. Germline assignment: CDR1 SGHNT and CDR2 YYREEE (reference sequence). The ends were cut back, 2 bases at V and 6 bases at J, with 11 bases in the middle. Here the CDR3 DNA reads TGTGCCAGCAGCTTTCAGGGAGGGGATGGCTACACCTTC. It specifies CASSFQGGDGYTF. The full variable domain, in which reference TRBV5-4 and TRBJ1-2 provide the parts outside the CDR3, is ETGVTQSPTHLIKTRGQQVTLRCSSQSGHNTVSWYQQALGQGPQFIFQYYREEENGRGNFPPRFSGLQFPNYSSELNVNALELDDSALYLCASSFQGGDGYTFGSGTRLTVV.

This clone came up once. V and J are TRBV25-1 and TRBJ1-1; D gene uncertain. V shed 0 bases and J shed 0 bases, with 8 bases lying between them. CDR3 size: 15 residues. Per germline, CDR1 MGHDK and CDR2 SYGVNS. In nucleotides, the CDR3 is TGTGCCAGCAGTGAATATGGCCAGGTGAACACTGAAGCTTTCTTT. Residues: CASSEYGQVNTEAFF.

The rearrangement links TRBV18 to TRBJ1-1, with D unclear. The CDR3 length is 14 residues. The germline V gene has CDR1 KGHSH and CDR2 LQKENI. V gave up 2 bases and J gave up 1 base, with 8 bases separating them. CDR3 coding DNA: TGTGCCAGCTCACCATCACGGGGGAACACTGAAGCTTTCTTT. This codes for CASSPSRGNTEAFF.